This T cell receptor beta chain came from a study of blood T cell repertoires in COVID-19. Sequenced by immunoSEQ multiplex PCR; TCRdb stores in-frame clones only, minus some. The sample contains fewer than 250,000 clones, 84% of which appear only once. V lost 2 bases and J lost 6; bases outside the gene matches: 8. CDR1 and CDR2 from the germline V gene are SGDLS and YYNGEE. This CDR3 spans 16 amino acids. The sequencing sample was made of PBMCs or T cells enriched from blood (not recorded which). The V call is TRBV9, the J call TRBJ2-3, with 11 bases that match TRBD2. The TCR comes from a woman aged 30 to 39 who had been exposed to COVID-19. The CDR3 nucleotides read TGTGCCAGCAGCGTTTTAGCGGGGGGGCTTCTGGATACGCAGTATTTT. Encoded protein: CASSVLAGGLLDTQYF.